This T cell receptor (beta chain) was documented in a study of control samples from healthy donors and cancer patients. The method was immunoSEQ multiplex PCR; TCRdb's version includes in-frame clones alone and lacks a portion of them. The table lists tens of thousands of clones, around nine tenths of them singletons, with about 5.5% in the top ten. The germline V gene encodes CDR1 WSHSY and CDR2 SAAADI. The CDR3 extends over 11 amino acids. Between the trimmed V and J ends, which lost 0 bases and 5 bases, there was a span of 1 base. Sequenced sample: blood. The rearrangement links TRBV10-2 to TRBJ2-5; unclear D gene. The receptor's source is a man aged 45-65 years in good health. The CDR3 loop reads CASSESETQYF. The CDR3 nucleotides read TGCGCCAGCAGTGAGTCGGAGACCCAGTACTTC.